The T cell receptor (beta chain) described here comes from a study of T cell responses to AZD1222 COVID-19 vaccine. CDR3 size: 15 residues. Germline assignment: CDR1 MNHEY and CDR2 SVGAGI. The V gene lost 0 bases and the J gene lost 12 bases, with 18 bases spanning the gap. Turning to this clone: The antigen remains undetermined.

Using immunoSEQ multiplex PCR, the repertoire was profiled, and TCRdb retains in-frame clones only, with some absent. The sample lists about 150,000 clones, 90% to 95% seen once, with approximately 1.6% in the top ten. Overall study findings and caveats: Dominant at 160-218 and 743-854, vaccine-associated CD4 TCRs also spanned spike. Clonal diversity was possibly underestimated, and white British individuals and females predominated among donors. There were repertoire samples only from the period after the peak T cell response. Targeting of unmutated variant regions was reportedly seen in nearly half of spike-specific TCRs.

The chain couples TRBV6-5 to TRBJ2-1; a weak D match, TRBD2 (5 bases). This material consisted of peripheral blood, taken 28 days after the second AZD1222 dose. This clonotype originated in an adult who received the AZD1222 COVID-19 vaccine. The CDR3 reads CASSYSIGLQMGQFF. DNA of the CDR3: TGTGCCAGCAGTTACTCGATTGGACTCCAAATGGGGCAGTTCTTC.